Each of the 14 T cell receptor beta chains below was sequenced from the same sample in a study of T cells in Graves' hyperthyroidism and ophthalmopathy (dated by TCRdb to the late 2010s). The protocol used for the library was multiplex PCR. Sequencer: Illumina HiSeq 2000. The TCR beta CDR3 regions were amplified from the RNA transcripts. The TCR CDR3 was subjected to a first round of RT-PCR using the HTBI primer set and the Qiagen OneStep RT-PCR kit. TCRdb reran the public reads through fastp at Q25 and MiXCR, keeping productive beta chains. Entries are consolidated by CDR3 protein sequence, retaining the most common genes and DNA. For this sample the table gives around 190,000 distinct CDR3 sequences, of which less than 20% were detected only once. The biggest ten clones account for 40% to 65% of the sample. The sample taken for sequencing was blood. Every receptor here comes from a woman aged 45-60 years with Graves' hyperthyroidism.

This clonotype was recorded at least ten times. This rearrangement joins TRBV11-3 to TRBJ2-7, with D possibly being TRBD1 (6 bases). The CDR3 runs 15 residues. Germline CDR1 is SGHNT and CDR2 is YENEEA. Trimming removed 1 base at V and 2 bases at J, with 12 bases between. CDR3 bases: TGTGCCAGCAGCTTAGTACAGGGTGGGACCTACGAGCAGTACTTC. This encodes CASSLVQGGTYEQYF. Full variable domain (remainder filled in from reference TRBV11-3 and TRBJ2-7): EAGVVQSPRYKIIEKKQPVAFWCNPISGHNTLYWYLQNLGQGPELLIRYENEEAVDDSQLPKDRFSAERLKGVDSTLKIQPAELGDSAVYLCASSLVQGGTYEQYFGPGTRLTVT.

At least ten counts were recorded for this clonotype. V is TRBV9 and J is TRBJ2-7; D unresolved. Germline loops: CDR1 SGDLS, CDR2 YYNGEE. This CDR3 has 15 residues. Trimming removed 0 bases from V and 0 bases from J, with 10 bases in between. In nucleotides, the CDR3 is TGTGCCAGCAGCGTAGGTAGCCAGAGCTCCTACGAGCAGTACTTC. The encoded protein is CASSVGSQSSYEQYF.

This clonotype appeared a few times. The chain recombines TRBV4-1 with TRBJ1-1; D perhaps matches TRBD1 (5 bases). Germline lookup yields CDR1 MGHRA and CDR2 YSYEKL. The CDR3 spans 17 residues. Trimming pared 0 bases from V and 0 bases from J, leaving 14 bases between. DNA of the CDR3: TGCGCCAGCAGCCAAGAAGGGGTCGGGCGGATGAACACTGAAGCTTTCTTT. As protein: CASSQEGVGRMNTEAFF.

This clonotype was observed many times. The rearrangement joins TRBV9 to TRBJ1-2; D is unresolved. Germline values: CDR1 SGDLS, CDR2 YYNGEE. This CDR3 is 14 amino acids long. V lost 4 bases and J 3 bases, leaving 13 bases between the germline ends. This CDR3 reads CASSPTAGDYGYTF. The CDR3 coding sequence is TGTGCCAGCAGCCCCACGGCAGGAGACTATGGCTACACCTTC.

This clonotype has a count of ten or more. The chain joins TRBV12-3 or TRBV12-4 to TRBJ2-5, with D possibly matching TRBD2 (5 bases). The CDR3 has 14 residues. Between the trimmed V and J ends, which lost 5 bases and 2 bases, there was a span of 12 bases. The CDR3: CASSPRRIQETQYF. Written as DNA, the CDR3 is TGTGCCAGCAGTCCAAGGAGGATACAAGAGACCCAGTACTTC.

This clonotype was recorded a few times. The CDR3 sequence: CASSTQLNTEAFF. The CDR3 DNA reads as TGTGCCAGTAGTACCCAGTTGAACACTGAAGCTTTCTTT. This rearrangement joins TRBV19 to TRBJ1-1; no clear D. CDR1 is LNHDA, CDR2 SQIVND, per germline (reference sequence). V was pared by 4 bases and J by 0 bases, with 6 bases between. There are 13 residues in the CDR3.

With regard to this clonotype: The junction departs from germline at one end; a sequencing error may be responsible. The genes are TRBV7-3 and TRBJ2-1, with D perhaps matching TRBD1 (6 bases). Germline loops: CDR1 SGHTA, CDR2 FQGTGA. This CDR3 has 12 residues. CDR3 in amino acids: CTSMDSYNEQFF. The CDR3 region has the DNA TGTACCAGCATGGACAGTTACAATGAGCAGTTCTTC.

This clonotype was seen at least ten times. V and J are TRBV7-8 and TRBJ2-7, with 8 bases identical to TRBD2. CDR1 SGHVS and CDR2 FQNEAQ come from the germline V gene. The CDR3 loop spans 15 amino acids. Trimming at V came to 1 base and at J to 6 bases, leaving 8 bases not matched to a gene. Written as DNA, the CDR3 is TGTGCCAGCAGCTTAGGGACTAGCAGCCGCCGCGAGCAGTACTTC. It specifies CASSLGTSSRREQYF.

This clonotype has only one observation. The gene calls are TRBV19 and TRBJ2-7; 13 bases match TRBD2. The CDR3 totals 15 residues. CDR1 is LNHDA, CDR2 SQIVND, per germline (reference sequence). The ends lost 5 bases at V and 6 bases at J; junction bases unmatched: 7. CDR3 sequence (DNA): TGTGCCAGTAGTGAAACTAGCGGGAGGGCCGGCGAGCAGTACTTC. Protein product: CASSETSGRAGEQYF.

This clonotype has a count of ten or more. The DNA of the CDR3 is TGTGCCAGCACCTGGGGTGGGGAGCTGTTTTTT. This translates into CASTWGGELFF. The chain carries TRBV27 and TRBJ2-2; D gene unclear. Trimming shortened V by 7 bases and J by 8 bases, and 8 bases separated the two germline ends. CDR1 and CDR2 (germline): MNHEY, SMNVEV (reference sequence). The CDR3 loop spans 11 amino acids.

The V and J genes are TRBV7-3 and TRBJ2-3, with a weak D call TRBD2 (5 bases). Trimming pared 5 bases from V and 4 bases from J, leaving 10 bases between. Germline assignment: CDR1 SGHTA and CDR2 FQGTGA. The CDR3 runs 13 residues. The CDR3 protein is CASSLSGPDTQYF. The CDR3 coding sequence is TGTGCCAGCAGCCTAAGCGGACCAGATACGCAGTATTTT.

This clonotype was found many times. The chain employs TRBV12-5 and TRBJ1-5, with D maybe TRBD1 (5 bases). Germline V gene lookup returns CDR1 LGHNT and CDR2 FRNRAP. The CDR3 is 16 amino acids. Trimming removed 5 bases from V and 5 bases from J, with 19 bases in between. The CDR3 is CASGRDVRGSDQPQHF. CDR3 nucleotide sequence: TGTGCTAGTGGTCGGGACGTGAGAGGTTCGGATCAGCCCCAGCATTTT.

The J gene is TRBJ2-4, the V gene TRBV28; 8 bases align to TRBD1. Germline V gene data show CDR1 as MDHEN and CDR2 as SYDVKM. The CDR3 has 14 residues. V shed 1 base and J 9 bases; nucleotides not matched to a gene: 5. The CDR3 loop is CASSLFQGAIIQYF. The CDR3 bases are TGTGCCAGCAGTTTATTCCAGGGGGCTATCATTCAGTACTTC.

The gene calls are TRBV5-1 and TRBJ2-5; 7 bases line up with TRBD2. The CDR3 is made up of 17 amino acids. V trimming: 0 bases; J trimming: 5 bases; junction bases outside the gene matches: 13. Germline V gives CDR1 SGHRS, CDR2 YFSETQ. Written as DNA, the CDR3 is TGCGCCAGCAGCTTGGGGGCGACCAAGGCGGGAGAGGAGACCCAGTACTTC. This translates into CASSLGATKAGEETQYF.